The 30 T cell receptor beta chains below come from one sample, sequenced in a study of T cell repertoires in cytomegalovirus infection. Each CDR3 protein gets one entry after TCRdb re-called the reads with MiXCR. The sample has 200,000 to 250,000 distinct CDR3 sequences; 10% to 15% are singletons. The sequencing input was PBMCs. All receptors derive from a human donor in good health (CMV status not recorded). Some clones in this sample may be carry-over from other donors' samples.

This clonotype appeared many times. V and J are TRBV20-1 and TRBJ1-1, with TRBD1 matching over 10 bases. The V gene end was trimmed by 2 bases and the J gene end by 6 bases; junction bases not matched to a gene: 6. Germline V gives CDR1 DFQATT, CDR2 SNEGSKA (reference sequence). The length of the CDR3 is 14 residues. The CDR3, as DNA: TGCAGTGCTAGATTCGGACAGGGGGTATCTGAAGCTTTCTTT. Encoded protein: CSARFGQGVSEAFF.

In this sample, this clonotype turned up a few times. The V and J genes are TRBV9 and TRBJ2-3, with 7 bases identical to TRBD2. The CDR3 covers 15 residues. J lost 3 bases, V lost 1 base, and 5 bases had no gene match. Germline CDR1 SGDLS, CDR2 YYNGEE. CDR3 DNA: TGTGCCAGCAGCGTATGGGACGGGGGGACAGATACGCAGTATTTT. As protein: CASSVWDGGTDTQYF.

The CDR3 DNA sequence: TGTGCCAGCAGTCAGACTAGCGGGGGGGCTGCAGATACGCAGTATTTT. This codes for CASSQTSGGAADTQYF. The rearrangement links TRBV6-1 to TRBJ2-3, with 14 bases aligning to TRBD2. Germline trimming cut 5 bases from V and 4 bases from J; bases unmatched to any gene: 5. The CDR3 length is 16 residues. CDR1 MNHNS and CDR2 SASEGT come from the germline V gene.

This clonotype was detected many times. V gene TRBV7-3 combines with J gene TRBJ1-2; maybe TRBD1 (5 bases). Germline V gene data show CDR1 as SGHTA and CDR2 as FQGTGA. Trimming stripped 5 bases from V and 4 bases from J, with 20 bases between. The CDR3 has 16 amino acids. This chain's CDR3 is CASSLLVAGPSYGYTF. The CDR3 DNA is TGTGCCAGCAGCCTGTTGGTGGCAGGGCCTAGCTATGGCTACACCTTC.

This clonotype was found many times. The chain employs TRBV7-2 and TRBJ1-3; perhaps TRBD1 as D (5 bases). Trimming took off 5 bases at V and 0 bases at J, with 11 bases between the two ends. In germline, CDR1 is SGHTA, CDR2 FQGNSA. The CDR3 covers 15 residues. The CDR3 DNA is TGTGCCAGCAGCCCTGTCAGGGTCTCTGGAAACACCATATATTTT. It codes for CASSPVRVSGNTIYF.

This rearrangement joins TRBV29-1 to TRBJ2-2; TRBD1 aligns across 7 bases. Trimming removed 7 bases from V and 1 base from J; junction bases left unmatched: 6. From germline, CDR1 is SQVTM and CDR2 ANQGSEA. This CDR3 comprises 14 residues. The CDR3 is CSAVRQGNTGELFF. DNA for the CDR3: TGCAGCGCTGTTCGACAGGGGAACACCGGGGAGCTGTTTTTT.

This clonotype has a count of ten or more. The rearrangement joins TRBV7-2 to TRBJ2-1; TRBD2 matches at 12 bases. V shed 5 bases and J 8 bases; nucleotides not matched to a gene: 7. The germline CDR1 and CDR2 sequences are SGHTA and FQGNSA. CDR3 size: 15 residues. CDR3 protein: CASSRRTSGNDEQFF. CDR3 DNA sequence: TGTGCCAGCAGCCGTCGGACTAGCGGGAACGATGAGCAGTTCTTC.

V usage is TRBV2 and J usage is TRBJ2-7; 8 positions agree with TRBD1. The ends lost 7 bases at V and 6 bases at J; junction bases unmatched: 11. Germline V lookup: CDR1 SNHLY, CDR2 FYNNEI. The CDR3 contains 14 residues. For the CDR3, the DNA is TGTGCCAGCAAGGACAGGGCCGCTGGGGGCGAGCAGTACTTC. It encodes CASKDRAAGGEQYF.

This clonotype was found many times. This chain uses TRBV7-2 with TRBJ2-7, with 8 positions matching TRBD2. The germline CDR1 and CDR2 sequences are SGHTA and FQGNSA. The CDR3 totals 21 residues. V was clipped by 0 bases and J by 0 bases; unmatched bases: 19. As DNA, the CDR3 is TGTGCCAGCAGCTTAGCAAAACTATCCGGCTTAGCGGGAAAGAGCTCCTACGAGCAGTACTTC. As protein: CASSLAKLSGLAGKSSYEQYF.

This clonotype has only a few counts. The chain combines TRBV5-1 with TRBJ2-1; tentative D call: TRBD1 (6 bases). Germline V gene sequence: CDR1 SGHRS, CDR2 YFSETQ. V lost 1 base, J lost 2 bases, and 19 bases lay in between. The CDR3 contains 18 residues. The CDR3 loop is CASSLLQGSRTTYNEQFF. The CDR3, as DNA: TGCGCCAGCAGCTTGTTACAGGGTTCCCGAACTACCTACAATGAGCAGTTCTTC.

The chain uses TRBV6-2 or TRBV6-3 and TRBJ2-3, with 7 positions matching TRBD2. V lost 2 bases, J lost 2 bases, and 7 bases stayed unmatched. The CDR3 has 16 amino acids. Germline CDR1 and CDR2: MNHEY and SVGEGT. Written as DNA, the CDR3 is TGTGCCAGCAGTTACCGGCTAGCGGATGCCACAGATACGCAGTATTTT. Translated, it gives CASSYRLADATDTQYF.

This clonotype was observed a handful of times. The chain has TRBV6-2 or TRBV6-3 and TRBJ1-1; 8 positions agree with TRBD1. Germline loops: CDR1 MNHEY, CDR2 SVGEGT. The V gene end was trimmed by 7 bases and the J gene end by 0 bases; junction bases not matched to a gene: 4. This CDR3 comprises 14 residues. CDR3 region: CASTGQGMNTEAFF. The CDR3 DNA reads TGTGCCAGCACCGGACAGGGAATGAACACTGAAGCTTTCTTT.

The chain has TRBV14 and TRBJ2-1, with a weak D call TRBD2 (6 bases). The germline V gene encodes CDR1 SGHDN and CDR2 FVKESK. The CDR3 is 17 amino acids. V was pared by 4 bases and J by 3 bases, with 19 bases between. The CDR3 DNA is TGTGCCAGCAGCCGAAAGCCCGGGACTCTAGTCTACAATGAGCAGTTCTTC. It specifies CASSRKPGTLVYNEQFF.

This clonotype was observed at least ten times. The chain joins TRBV14 to TRBJ2-1; a possible D gene is TRBD2 (5 bases). The CDR3 is 14 residues long. Germline CDR1 is SGHDN and CDR2 is FVKESK. V gave up 0 bases and J gave up 7 bases, with 10 bases separating them. CDR3 coding DNA: TGTGCCAGCAGCCAAGAAGACTACTGGAATGAGCAGTTCTTC. It yields the protein CASSQEDYWNEQFF.

This clonotype turned up a few times. V usage is TRBV27 and J usage is TRBJ2-7; 10 nucleotides match TRBD2. The germline CDR1 and CDR2 sequences are MNHEY and SMNVEV (reference sequence). CDR3 size: 14 residues. V shed 4 bases, J shed 7 bases, and the junction held 7 bases outside the gene matches. In DNA form, the CDR3 reads TGTGCCAGCAGTTCTAGCGGGGGCGGATGGGAGCAGTACTTC. It yields the protein CASSSSGGGWEQYF.

This clonotype showed up many times. The chain has TRBV6-5 and TRBJ2-3; weak D call: TRBD2 (7 bases). The ends were cut back, 2 bases at V and 0 bases at J, with 15 bases in the middle. CDR1 and CDR2 (germline): MNHEY, SVGAGI. This CDR3 has 17 amino acids. Here the CDR3 DNA reads TGTGCCAGCAGTTACAAGGTTGGGGGGGCGAGCACAGATACGCAGTATTTT. Translated, it gives CASSYKVGGASTDTQYF.

This clonotype was seen more than once but under ten times. Germline is not matched at one junction end, which may reflect a read error. The chain carries TRBV20-1 and TRBJ1-1; D remains ambiguous. Germline V gene sequence: CDR1 DFQATT, CDR2 SNEGSKA (reference sequence). The CDR3 is 14 amino acids. CDR3 in DNA: TGCAGTGCTCTACCGAGGGCAGGCTCCACTAAAGCTTTCTTT. It is translated as CSALPRAGSTKAFF.

This clonotype showed up many times. V usage is TRBV7-2 and J usage is TRBJ1-1; D remains ambiguous. V lost 0 bases and J 4 bases, leaving 18 bases between the germline ends. This CDR3 is built from 17 residues. Germline V gene sequence: CDR1 SGHTA, CDR2 FQGNSA. CDR3 bases: TGTGCCAGCAGCTTAGCGCTAATTGGCCGCGGGAGCACTGAAGCTTTCTTT. This translates into CASSLALIGRGSTEAFF.

Many counts were recorded for this clonotype. The chain links TRBV7-2 to TRBJ1-2, with D uncertain. The CDR3 length is 15 residues. Germline V gene lookup returns CDR1 SGHTA and CDR2 FQGNSA. The V end was cut by 5 bases, the J end by 7 bases, with 20 bases between. CDR3 DNA sequence: TGTGCCAGCAGCCCCCGCCAAGACGGAGGGCTTGGCTACACCTTC. Its protein is CASSPRQDGGLGYTF.

This clonotype was found many times. The chain carries TRBV7-2 and TRBJ2-5; D unresolved. V shed 6 bases and J shed 4 bases, with 6 bases lying between them. The CDR3 totals 11 residues. In germline, CDR1 is SGHTA, CDR2 FQGNSA. The DNA of the CDR3 is TGTGCCAGCAGTCTACCAGAGACCCAGTACTTC. Encoded protein: CASSLPETQYF.

This clonotype has ten or more counts. The chain carries TRBV7-2 and TRBJ1-6; 10 bases fit TRBD1. Losses at the gene ends were 5 bases for V and 15 bases for J; bases not matched to a gene: 10. Germline V gene sequence: CDR1 SGHTA, CDR2 FQGNSA. This CDR3 spans 14 amino acids. CDR3: CASSPGGDRGHLHF. The CDR3 DNA sequence: TGTGCCAGCAGCCCCGGGGGGGACAGGGGACACCTCCACTTT.

This clonotype was seen ten or more times. This chain connects TRBV7-2 to TRBJ1-2; D is uncertain. Germline assignment: CDR1 SGHTA and CDR2 FQGNSA. Trimming pared 0 bases from V and 0 bases from J, leaving 8 bases between. The CDR3 runs 15 residues. The CDR3 coding sequence is TGTGCCAGCAGCTTAGCGGACGGGTCTAACTATGGCTACACCTTC. Protein product: CASSLADGSNYGYTF. The full variable domain, rest sourced from reference TRBV7-2 and TRBJ1-2, is GAGVSQSPSNKVTEKGKDVELRCDPISGHTALYWYRQSLGQGLEFLIYFQGNSAPDKSGLPSDRFSAERTGGSVSTLTIQRTQQEDSAVYLCASSLADGSNYGYTFGSGTRLTVV.

This clonotype was observed a handful of times. This chain uses TRBV11-3 with TRBJ2-2; TRBD2 matches at 7 bases. This CDR3 region has 15 residues. Germline V CDR1 and CDR2: SGHNT, YENEEA. V dropped 5 bases and J dropped 6; count of bases not matched to a gene: 9. CDR3 loop: CASSPGLREAGELFF. CDR3 sequence (DNA): TGTGCCAGCAGCCCGGGACTCCGGGAGGCCGGGGAGCTGTTTTTT.

This clonotype was seen ten or more times. This chain connects TRBV28 to TRBJ2-4, with TRBD1 matching over 9 bases. Germline assignment: CDR1 MDHEN and CDR2 SYDVKM. This CDR3 is built from 15 residues. V gave up 5 bases and J gave up 3 bases; unmatched junction bases: 5. The CDR3 nucleotides read TGTGCCAGCAGTATCACAGGGGGCGGCAAAAACATTCAGTACTTC. Encoded protein: CASSITGGGKNIQYF.

Notes on this clonotype: A much larger clonotype is one base distant, so this may be a read error. CDR3 protein: CASSLLGGALFF. The DNA of the CDR3 is TGTGCCAGCAGCTTACTGGGGGGGGCGCTGTTTTTT. The chain links TRBV7-9 to TRBJ2-2; maybe TRBD2 (7 bases). The CDR3 sequence is 12 residues long. Germline-derived CDR1 and CDR2 are SEHNR and FQNEAQ (reference sequence).

Ten or more counts support this clonotype. The chain links TRBV27 to TRBJ2-5, with 10 bases identical to TRBD2. CDR1 MNHEY and CDR2 SMNVEV come from the germline V gene (reference sequence). V shed 0 bases and J 5 bases; nucleotides not matched to a gene: 9. This CDR3 has 17 residues. CDR3 nucleotides: TGTGCCAGCAGTTTATCCCCCGTTAGCGGGGGGTGGGAGACCCAGTACTTC. This codes for CASSLSPVSGGWETQYF.

This clonotype was seen at least ten times. This rearrangement joins TRBV7-9 to TRBJ2-7; 12 nucleotides line up with TRBD2. From germline, CDR1 is SEHNR and CDR2 FQNEAQ (reference sequence). This CDR3 spans 14 amino acids. The ends lost 6 bases at V and 6 bases at J; junction bases unmatched: 6. The CDR3 DNA reads as TGTGCCAGCAGGACTAGCGGGAGCGCTAGCGAGCAGTACTTC. Amino acid sequence: CASRTSGSASEQYF.

V usage is TRBV20-1 and J usage is TRBJ2-3; 11 positions match TRBD2. V shed 0 bases and J 3 bases; nucleotides not matched to a gene: 5. Germline V lookup: CDR1 DFQATT, CDR2 SNEGSKA (reference sequence). This CDR3 contains 16 residues. CDR3 sequence reads: CSARDRASGRTDTQYF. In DNA, the CDR3 is TGCAGTGCTAGAGATCGGGCTAGCGGGAGGACAGATACGCAGTATTTT.

This rearrangement joins TRBV9 to TRBJ2-7; perhaps D is TRBD1 or TRBD2 (5 bases each). The CDR3 has 14 amino acids. The germline V gene has CDR1 SGDLS and CDR2 YYNGEE. The V end lost 3 bases, the J end lost 6 bases, and 16 bases lay between the germline ends. The CDR3 nucleotides are TGTGCCAGCAGCGCTCATGGGACGCTTGGCGAGCAGTACTTC. Amino acids: CASSAHGTLGEQYF.

This clonotype was counted between two and nine times. The chain combines TRBV28 with TRBJ2-4, with TRBD1 matching over 8 bases. This CDR3 comprises 14 residues. V gave up 3 bases and J gave up 8 bases; unmatched junction bases: 6. Germline V gene lookup returns CDR1 MDHEN and CDR2 SYDVKM. CDR3 amino acids: CASSFGGQVYIQYF. The CDR3 nucleotides are TGTGCCAGCAGTTTCGGGGGACAGGTATACATTCAGTACTTC.